These T cell receptor beta chains were read from a single sample in a study of OX40 agonist ivuxolimab in advanced cancers. TCRdb's table, derived via immunoSEQ multiplex PCR, lists solely in-frame clones and lacks some. The table lists 41,000 or so clones, around 85% of them singletons. Sequenced here: CD4+ or CD8+ T cells sorted from blood, sampled in a trial of the OX40 agonist ivuxolimab. Every receptor here comes from an adult with an advanced solid tumor such as melanoma, head and neck, liver or kidney cancer. CDR3s leave out the opening cysteine and the closing phenylalanine or tryptophan.

v_call,j_call,cdr3_aa
TRBV7-6,TRBJ1-4,ASSSYRGPSTNEKLF
TRBV6-5,TRBJ1-1,ASSPNSWRTEAF
TRBV7-2,TRBJ2-5,ASSPTVRLAGEGETQY
TRBV11-3,.,ASSLDRGNEQY
TRBV7-2,TRBJ2-1,ASSLDTSSDNEQF
TRBV7-6,TRBJ2-7,ASSLSVLAGQYEQY
TRBV7-9,TRBJ1-6,ASSSGLQGSPLH
TRBV28,TRBJ1-1,ASCGASRQFMNTEAF
TRBV18,TRBJ1-3,ASSEGLGNTIY
TRBV6-5,TRBJ1-2,ASSRLRGGDGYT
TRBV5-1,TRBJ1-1,ASSSGRNTEAF
TRBV15,TRBJ1-5,ATSRDRDNQPQH
TRBV5-6,TRBJ2-5,ASSDRDRGLKETQY
TRBV5-1,TRBJ2-3,ASSPIPGPADTQY
TRBV6-5,TRBJ2-2,ASRDRGQPGELF
TRBV30,TRBJ2-3,AWSWGRTDTQY